This entry is about one T cell receptor beta chain. The data originate from a study of blood T cell repertoires in COVID-19. Study information: Sites across the United States, Italy and Spain contributed samples from acute and convalescent COVID-19. Sources were T cells, B-cell-depleted T cells, or PBMCs; the material itself was cDNA or gDNA.

Study processing details: Estimated nucleated cell counts came from reference gene primer amplification. The protocol was immunoSEQ multiplex PCR, while the TCRdb copy is restricted to in-frame clones and leaves out a portion. V and J calls and clone size are as listed in that table; D and trimming were resolved from the DNA. The sample contains some 180,000 clones, 85% to 90% of which appear only once. The material sequenced was peripheral blood. This sequence originates from a man aged 50 or older who had recovered from COVID-19.

The CDR3 bases are TGTGCCAGCAGCAGGGATCTCCCTCTCTACGAGCAGTACTTC. This translates into CASSRDLPLYEQYF. The V call is TRBV25-1, the J call TRBJ2-7, with D tentatively TRBD1 (5 bases). Between the trimmed V and J ends, which lost 6 bases and 3 bases, there was a span of 15 bases. Germline V gives CDR1 MGHDK, CDR2 SYGVNS. The CDR3 spans 14 residues.